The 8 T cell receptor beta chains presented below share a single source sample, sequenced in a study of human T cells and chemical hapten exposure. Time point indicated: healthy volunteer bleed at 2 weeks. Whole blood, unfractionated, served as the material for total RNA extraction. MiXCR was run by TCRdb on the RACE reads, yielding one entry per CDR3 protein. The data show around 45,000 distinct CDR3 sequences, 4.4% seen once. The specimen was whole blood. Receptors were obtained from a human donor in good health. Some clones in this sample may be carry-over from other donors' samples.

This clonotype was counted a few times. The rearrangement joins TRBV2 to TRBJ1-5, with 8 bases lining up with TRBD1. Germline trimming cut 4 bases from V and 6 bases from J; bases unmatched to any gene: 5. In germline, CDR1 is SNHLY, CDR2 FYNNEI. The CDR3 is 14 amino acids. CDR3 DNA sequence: TGTGCCAGCAGTGTACAGGGGGGCGGTCAGCCCCAGCATTTT. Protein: CASSVQGGGQPQHF.

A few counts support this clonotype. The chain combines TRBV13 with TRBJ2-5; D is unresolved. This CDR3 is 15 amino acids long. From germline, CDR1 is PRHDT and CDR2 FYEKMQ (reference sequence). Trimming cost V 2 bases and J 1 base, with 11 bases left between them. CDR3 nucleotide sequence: TGTGCCAGCAGCTTAATTCCGGCCTCCCAAGAGACCCAGTACTTC. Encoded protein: CASSLIPASQETQYF.

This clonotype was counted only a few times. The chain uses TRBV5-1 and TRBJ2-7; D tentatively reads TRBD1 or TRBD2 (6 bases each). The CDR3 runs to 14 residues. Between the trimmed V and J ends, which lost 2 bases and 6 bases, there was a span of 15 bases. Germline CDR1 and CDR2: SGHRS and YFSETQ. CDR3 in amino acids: CASSFRGRDSEQYF. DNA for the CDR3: TGCGCCAGCAGCTTCCGGGGGCGCGACAGCGAGCAGTACTTC.

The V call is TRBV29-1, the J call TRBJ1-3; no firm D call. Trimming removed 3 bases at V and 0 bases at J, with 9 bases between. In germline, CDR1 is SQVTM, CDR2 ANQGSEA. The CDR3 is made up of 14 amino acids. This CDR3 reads CSVEAGSSGNTIYF. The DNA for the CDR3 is TGCAGCGTTGAGGCAGGAAGCTCTGGAAACACCATATATTTT.

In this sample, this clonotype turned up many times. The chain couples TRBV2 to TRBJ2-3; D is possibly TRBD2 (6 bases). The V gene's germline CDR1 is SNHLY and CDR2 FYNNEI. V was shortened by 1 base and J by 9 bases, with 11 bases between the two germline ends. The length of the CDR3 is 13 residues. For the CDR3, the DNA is TGTGCCAGCAGTGAAGTTTGGGGAGGAACGCAGTATTTT. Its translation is CASSEVWGGTQYF.

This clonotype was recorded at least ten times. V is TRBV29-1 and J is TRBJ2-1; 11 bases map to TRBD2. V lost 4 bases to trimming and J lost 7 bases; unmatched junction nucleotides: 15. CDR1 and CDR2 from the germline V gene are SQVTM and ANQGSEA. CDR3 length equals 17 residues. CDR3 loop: CSVGGIAGGRLGNEQFF. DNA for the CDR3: TGCAGCGTTGGGGGGATAGCGGGAGGGCGCTTAGGAAATGAGCAGTTCTTC.

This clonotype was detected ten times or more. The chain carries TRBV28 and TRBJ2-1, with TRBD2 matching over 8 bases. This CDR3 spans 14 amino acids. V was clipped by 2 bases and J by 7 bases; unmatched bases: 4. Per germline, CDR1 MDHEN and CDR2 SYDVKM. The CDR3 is CASSLSGTSNEQFF. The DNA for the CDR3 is TGTGCCAGCAGTTTAAGTGGGACTAGTAATGAGCAGTTCTTC.

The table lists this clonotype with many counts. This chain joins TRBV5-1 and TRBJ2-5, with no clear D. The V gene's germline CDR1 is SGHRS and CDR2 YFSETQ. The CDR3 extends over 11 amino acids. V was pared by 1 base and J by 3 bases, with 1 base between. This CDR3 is CASSLKETQYF. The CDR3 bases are TGCGCCAGCAGCTTGAAAGAGACCCAGTACTTC.